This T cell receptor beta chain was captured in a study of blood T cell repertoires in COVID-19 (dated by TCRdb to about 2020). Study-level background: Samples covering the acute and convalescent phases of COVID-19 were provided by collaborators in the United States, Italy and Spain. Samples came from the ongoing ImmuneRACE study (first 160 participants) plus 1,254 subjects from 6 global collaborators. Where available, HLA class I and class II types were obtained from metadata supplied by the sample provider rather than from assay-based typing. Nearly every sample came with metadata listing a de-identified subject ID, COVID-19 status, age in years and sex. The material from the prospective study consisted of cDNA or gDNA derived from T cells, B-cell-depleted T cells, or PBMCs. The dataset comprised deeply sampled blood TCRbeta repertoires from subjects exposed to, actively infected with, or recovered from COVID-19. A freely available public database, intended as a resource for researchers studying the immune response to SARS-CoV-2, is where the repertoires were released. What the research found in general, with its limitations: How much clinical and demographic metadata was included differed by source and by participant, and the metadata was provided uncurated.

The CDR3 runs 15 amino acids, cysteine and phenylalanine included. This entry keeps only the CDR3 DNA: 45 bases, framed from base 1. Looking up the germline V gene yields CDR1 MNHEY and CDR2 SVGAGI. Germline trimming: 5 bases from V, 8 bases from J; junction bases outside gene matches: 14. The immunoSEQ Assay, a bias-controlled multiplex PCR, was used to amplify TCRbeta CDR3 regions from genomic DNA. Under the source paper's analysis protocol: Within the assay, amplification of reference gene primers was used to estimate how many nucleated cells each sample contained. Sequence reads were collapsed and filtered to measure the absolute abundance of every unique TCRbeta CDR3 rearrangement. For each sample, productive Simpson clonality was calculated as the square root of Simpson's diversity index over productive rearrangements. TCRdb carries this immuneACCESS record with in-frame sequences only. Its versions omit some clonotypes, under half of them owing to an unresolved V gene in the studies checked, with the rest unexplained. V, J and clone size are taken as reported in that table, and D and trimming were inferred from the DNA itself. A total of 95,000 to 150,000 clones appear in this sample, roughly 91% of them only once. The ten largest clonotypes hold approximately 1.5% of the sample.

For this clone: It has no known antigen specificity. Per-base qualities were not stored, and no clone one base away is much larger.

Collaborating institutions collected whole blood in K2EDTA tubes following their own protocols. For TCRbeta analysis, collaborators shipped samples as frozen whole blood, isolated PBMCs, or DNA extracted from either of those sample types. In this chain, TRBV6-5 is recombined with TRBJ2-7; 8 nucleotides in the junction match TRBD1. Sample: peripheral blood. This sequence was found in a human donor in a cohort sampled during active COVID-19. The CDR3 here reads CASSKTPGTGNQQYF. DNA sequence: TGTGCCAGCAGTAAAACCCCCGGGACAGGAAATCAGCAGTACTTC.